The entry below describes one T cell receptor beta chain. The antigen remains undetermined. Clones were sequenced by immunoSEQ multiplex PCR, and TCRdb holds only the in-frame ones, with some missing. The profile shows more than 90,000 clones, roughly 84% of them singletons. These data belong to a study of T cell responses to AZD1222 COVID-19 vaccine. General study points: Breadth and depth of Spike-specific TCRs rose after two AZD1222 doses. It was only after the peak T cell response that any repertoires were sampled. Reports indicate that nearly half of spike-specific TCRs are directed at unmutated variant regions. The donor group comprised mostly white British people and more females; the analysis possibly underestimated clonal diversity.

Per the germline V gene, CDR1 is SGHDN and CDR2 is FVKESK. The CDR3 is 13 residues long. V shed 6 bases and J 5 bases; nucleotides not matched to a gene: 6. The sequence derives from an adult in good health. The chain has TRBV14 and TRBJ1-1; TRBD1 matches at 7 bases. The sequencing here drew on peripheral blood, taken on day 0 of AZD1222 vaccination. CDR3: CASSTQGGTEAFF. CDR3 sequence (DNA): TGTGCCAGCAGTACCCAGGGGGGGACTGAAGCTTTCTTT. Full variable domain (remainder filled in from reference TRBV14 and TRBJ1-1): EAGVTQFPSHSVIEKGQTVTLRCDPISGHDNLYWYRRVMGKEIKFLLHFVKESKQDESGMPNNRFLAERTGGTYSTLKVQPAELEDSGVYFCASSTQGGTEAFFGQGTRLTVV.